This record concerns one TCR beta chain sequence. The sequenced fragment ends 3 residues before the CDR3 boundary, so the rest is inferred from the germline J gene. TCRdb's copy holds only in-frame clones and misses some; the assay was immunoSEQ multiplex PCR. This sample's table reports under 40,000 clones. This specimen belongs to a study of T cells in women clearing cervical HPV infection. This CDR3 has 12 residues. CDR1 and CDR2 from the germline V gene are SGHTA and FQGNSA. The genes are TRBV7-2 and TRBJ2-4; 7 bases match TRBD1. Material: blood buffy coat. The clonotype comes from a woman between 18 and 75 years old with a cervical HPV16 infection that either progressed to CIN3+ or cleared (not recorded which). Partial CDR3 DNA: TGTGCCAGCAGCTTAAGGGGGCATGGT. It specifies CASSLRGHG. The full CDR3 is CASSLRGHGQYF.